The 19 T cell receptor beta chains given below trace back to one sample, sequenced in a study of T cells expressing NK-cell markers. TCRdb re-called the 5' RACE reads; one entry per CDR3 protein, DNA not given. The listing records under 600,000 distinct CDR3 sequences. What was sequenced was blood T cells: a sorted CD56 or NKG2C T cell subset, CD4+ or CD8+ T cells, or bulk PBMC T cells (not recorded which). These TCRs come from a woman in her forties or fifties in good health.

V gene TRBV20-1 combines with J gene TRBJ2-1; there is no DNA to check the TCRdb D call of TRBD1. Germline CDR1 reads DFQATT; CDR2 reads SNEGSKA (reference sequence). The CDR3 extends over 16 amino acids. The CDR3 here is CSARDLSAGGWNEQFF.

V usage is TRBV19 and J usage is TRBJ1-3. This CDR3 has 15 amino acids. The germline gives CDR1 LNHDA, CDR2 SQIVND (reference sequence). This CDR3 is CASSIDRTAGNTIYF. The full variable domain, completed using reference TRBV19 and TRBJ1-3, is DGGITQSPKYLFRKEGQNVTLSCEQNLNHDAMYWYRQDPGQGLRLIYYSQIVNDFQKGDIAEGYSVSREKKESFPLTVTSAQKNPTAFYLCASSIDRTAGNTIYFGEGSWLTVV.

The V and J genes are TRBV12-3 or TRBV12-4 and TRBJ1-1. The CDR3 is 15 amino acids. The CDR3 reads CASSQTSLTTAEAFF.

The chain carries TRBV20-1 and TRBJ2-3; TCRdb names TRBD1, which stays unverified in the absence of DNA. The CDR3 runs 16 residues. Germline CDR1 is DFQATT and CDR2 is SNEGSKA (reference sequence). The CDR3 sequence: CSAWDLGTYSTDTQYF.

This rearrangement joins TRBV10-3 to TRBJ2-3; no DNA is available, so the TRBD2 call from TCRdb remains unchecked. CDR1 is ENHRY, CDR2 SYGVKD, per germline. This CDR3 has 15 residues. The CDR3 protein is CATASIAASTDTQYF.

The chain joins TRBV10-2 to TRBJ2-7. CDR3 length equals 12 residues. Germline V gene data show CDR1 as WSHSY and CDR2 as SAAADI. The CDR3: CASRDSHYEQYF.

The V and J genes are TRBV27 and TRBJ2-7; TCRdb calls TRBD2, which cannot be checked without DNA. CDR1 MNHEY and CDR2 SMNVEV come from the germline V gene (reference sequence). The CDR3 spans 15 residues. Here the CDR3 reads CASSSRAGPSYEQYF.

V gene TRBV10-3 combines with J gene TRBJ2-1; TCRdb proposes TRBD2, but this gene call is untestable without DNA. Germline CDR1 is ENHRY and CDR2 is SYGVKD. CDR3 size: 13 residues. The CDR3 loop is CAITLSGEAEQFF.

The genes are TRBV20-1 and TRBJ1-5; lacking DNA, the TRBD1 call made by TCRdb goes unchecked. This CDR3 contains 16 residues. Looked up from germline, CDR1 is DFQATT and CDR2 is SNEGSKA (reference sequence). This CDR3 reads CSARVPWAGDNQPQHF.

This chain connects TRBV29-1 to TRBJ1-4; TCRdb's D call, TRBD1, is unchecked because there is no DNA. The CDR3 extends over 14 amino acids. The germline V gene encodes CDR1 SQVTM and CDR2 ANQGSEA. CDR3 in amino acids: CSVWTDAANEKLFF.

The chain carries TRBV29-1 and TRBJ2-3; there is no DNA to check the TCRdb D call of TRBD1. Germline assignment: CDR1 SQVTM and CDR2 ANQGSEA. The CDR3 has 17 residues. CDR3 residues: CSVDRIAGPPSTDTQYF.

The chain carries TRBV2 and TRBJ2-1. This CDR3 contains 13 residues. The germline V gene has CDR1 SNHLY and CDR2 FYNNEI. CDR3 sequence reads: CASSTDGYNEQFF. The variable domain in full, completed from reference TRBV2 and TRBJ2-1, reads EPEVTQTPSHQVTQMGQEVILRCVPISNHLYFYWYRQILGQKVEFLVSFYNNEISEKSEIFDDQFSVERPDGSNFTLKIRSTKLEDSAMYFCASSTDGYNEQFFGPGTRLTVL.

V gene TRBV6-1 combines with J gene TRBJ2-1; TCRdb selects TRBD1, and the lack of DNA leaves this call unchecked. Germline CDR1 and CDR2: MNHNS and SASEGT. The CDR3 is 15 amino acids. The CDR3 sequence is CASSEGGRATNEQFF.

CDR3 amino acids: CASSPRTGSNQPQHF. The chain employs TRBV5-1 and TRBJ1-5; TCRdb names TRBD1, which stays unverified in the absence of DNA. The germline V gene has CDR1 SGHRS and CDR2 YFSETQ. CDR3 length equals 15 residues.

This chain connects TRBV7-9 to TRBJ2-1; there is no DNA to check the TCRdb D call of TRBD1. The CDR3 runs 15 residues. Germline CDR1 and CDR2: SEHNR and FQNEAQ (reference sequence). The CDR3 region is CASSPETGREPEQFF.

The CDR3 here is CASSPGAGRTEAFF. The chain couples TRBV18 to TRBJ1-1; TCRdb reports TRBD1, a call that lacks DNA to check it against. The V gene's germline CDR1 is KGHSH and CDR2 LQKENI. This CDR3 comprises 14 residues.

The V and J genes are TRBV10-2 and TRBJ1-1; the D call of TRBD1 rests on TCRdb alone, since no DNA is present to check it. This CDR3 comprises 13 residues. Germline CDR1 reads WSHSY; CDR2 reads SAAADI. The CDR3: CASRGVANTEAFF.

The chain uses TRBV12-3 or TRBV12-4 and TRBJ1-5; TCRdb indicates TRBD1, and absent DNA this call remains unverified. The CDR3 length is 15 residues. The CDR3 loop reads CASSLYRGANQPQHF.

This rearrangement joins TRBV25-1 to TRBJ2-5; TCRdb's assignment of TRBD2 cannot be checked, as there is no DNA. The CDR3 is 15 amino acids. Germline V gene sequence: CDR1 MGHDK, CDR2 SYGVNS. The CDR3 reads CASSEVGWRGETQYF.